The source of this TCR beta chain is a study of blood T cell repertoires in COVID-19. Study overall: The samples span acute and convalescent COVID-19 from the United States, Italy and Spain. The cDNA or gDNA used as material had been derived from T cells, B-cell-depleted T cells, or PBMCs.

Germline assignment: CDR1 SGHNT and CDR2 YYREEE (reference sequence). Trimming took off 4 bases at V and 0 bases at J, with 18 bases between the two ends. The CDR3 contains 17 residues. The authors' processing: Amplification of reference gene primers provided the estimated nucleated cell counts. Some clones are missing from TCRdb's copy, which holds only in-frame ones; the method was immunoSEQ multiplex PCR. Clone size and the V and J calls come from that table; the DNA yielded D and trimming. The profile shows 100,000 to 120,000 clones, roughly 91% of them singletons. The J gene is TRBJ2-3, the V gene TRBV5-4; D is possibly TRBD1 (7 bases). Material for sequencing was peripheral blood. The sequence was obtained from a woman in her forties or fifties with acute or convalescent COVID-19. The CDR3 loop reads CASSPGGTGPSTDTQYF. CDR3 coding DNA: TGTGCCAGCAGCCCAGGGGGGACTGGGCCAAGCACAGATACGCAGTATTTT.